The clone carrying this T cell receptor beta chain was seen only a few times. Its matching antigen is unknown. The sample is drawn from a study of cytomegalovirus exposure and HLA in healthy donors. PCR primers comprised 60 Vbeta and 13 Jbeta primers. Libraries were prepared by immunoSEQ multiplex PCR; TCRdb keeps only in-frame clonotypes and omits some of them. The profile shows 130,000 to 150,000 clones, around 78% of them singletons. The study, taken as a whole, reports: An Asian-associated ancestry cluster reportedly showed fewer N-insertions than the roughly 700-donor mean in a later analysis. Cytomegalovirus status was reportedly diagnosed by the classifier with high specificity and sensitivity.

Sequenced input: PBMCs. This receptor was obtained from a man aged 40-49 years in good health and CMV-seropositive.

CDR3 loop: CASSPRQGANTEAFF. In DNA form, the CDR3 reads TGTGCCAGCAGTCCGCGACAGGGGGCAAACACTGAAGCTTTCTTT. This rearrangement joins TRBV6-4 to TRBJ1-1; TRBD1 agrees at 10 bases. V was pared by 5 bases and J by 2 bases, with 5 bases of the junction left unmatched. This CDR3 is built from 15 residues. CDR1 is MRHNA, CDR2 SNTAGT, per germline.